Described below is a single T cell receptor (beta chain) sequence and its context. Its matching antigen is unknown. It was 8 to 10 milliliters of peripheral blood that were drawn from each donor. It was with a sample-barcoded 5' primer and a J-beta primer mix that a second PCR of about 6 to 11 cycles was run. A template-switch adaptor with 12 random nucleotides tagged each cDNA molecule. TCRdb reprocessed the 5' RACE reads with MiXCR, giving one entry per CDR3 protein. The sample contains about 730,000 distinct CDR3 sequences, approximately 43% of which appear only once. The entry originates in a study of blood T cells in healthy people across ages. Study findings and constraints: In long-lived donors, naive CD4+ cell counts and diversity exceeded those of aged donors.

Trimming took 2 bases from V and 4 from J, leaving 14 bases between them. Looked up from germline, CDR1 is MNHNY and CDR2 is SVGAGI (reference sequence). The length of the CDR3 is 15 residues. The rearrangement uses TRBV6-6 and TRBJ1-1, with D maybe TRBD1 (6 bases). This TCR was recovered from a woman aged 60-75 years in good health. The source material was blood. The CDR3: CASSYMRGYATEAFF. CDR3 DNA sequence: TGTGCCAGCAGTTACATGAGGGGGTATGCCACTGAAGCTTTCTTT.